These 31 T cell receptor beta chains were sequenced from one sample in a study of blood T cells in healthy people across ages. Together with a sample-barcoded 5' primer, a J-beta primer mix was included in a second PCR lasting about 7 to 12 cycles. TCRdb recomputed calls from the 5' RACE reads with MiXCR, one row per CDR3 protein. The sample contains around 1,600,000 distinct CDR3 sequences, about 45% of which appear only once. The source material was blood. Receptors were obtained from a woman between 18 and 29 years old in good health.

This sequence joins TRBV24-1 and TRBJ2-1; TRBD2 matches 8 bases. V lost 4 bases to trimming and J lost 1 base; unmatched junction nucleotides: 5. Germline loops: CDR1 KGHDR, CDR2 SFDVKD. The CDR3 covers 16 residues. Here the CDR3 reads CATSDAGGASYNEQFF. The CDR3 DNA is TGTGCCACCAGTGACGCCGGGGGGGCTTCCTACAATGAGCAGTTCTTC.

CDR3 sequence: CASSLSRLAGNNEQYF. CDR3 bases: TGTGCCAGCAGTTTATCCCGGCTAGCGGGCAACAATGAGCAGTACTTC. This chain joins TRBV27 and TRBJ2-7, with TRBD2 matching 8 bases. The junction had 11 bases not matched to a gene; V was cut back by 0 bases and J by 7 bases. Germline lookup yields CDR1 MNHEY and CDR2 SMNVEV (reference sequence). CDR3 size: 16 residues.

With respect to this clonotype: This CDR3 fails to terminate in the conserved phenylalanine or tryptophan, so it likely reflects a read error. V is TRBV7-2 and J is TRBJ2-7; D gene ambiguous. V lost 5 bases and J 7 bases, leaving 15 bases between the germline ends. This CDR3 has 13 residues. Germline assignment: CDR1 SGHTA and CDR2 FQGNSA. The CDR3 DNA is TGTGCCAGCAGCCCCCGGGTTTCGATTGAGCAGTACTTA. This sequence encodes CASSPRVSIEQYL.

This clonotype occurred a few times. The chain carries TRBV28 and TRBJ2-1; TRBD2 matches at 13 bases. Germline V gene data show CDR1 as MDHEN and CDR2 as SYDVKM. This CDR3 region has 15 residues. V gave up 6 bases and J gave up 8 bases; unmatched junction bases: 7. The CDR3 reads CASSSGTSGTDEQFF. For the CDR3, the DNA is TGTGCCAGCAGCTCCGGGACTAGCGGGACCGATGAGCAGTTCTTC.

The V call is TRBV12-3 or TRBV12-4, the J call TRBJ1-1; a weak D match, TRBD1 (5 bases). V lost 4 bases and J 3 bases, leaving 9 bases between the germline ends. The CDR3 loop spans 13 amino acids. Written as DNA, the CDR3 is TGTGCCAGCAGTTATAAGGGGTACACTGAAGCTTTCTTT. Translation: CASSYKGYTEAFF.

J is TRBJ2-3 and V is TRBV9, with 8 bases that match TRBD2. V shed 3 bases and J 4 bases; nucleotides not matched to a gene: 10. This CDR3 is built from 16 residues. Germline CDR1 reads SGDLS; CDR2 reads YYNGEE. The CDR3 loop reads CASSAGQAGVSDTQYF. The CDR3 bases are TGTGCCAGCAGCGCAGGCCAAGCGGGAGTCTCAGATACGCAGTATTTT.

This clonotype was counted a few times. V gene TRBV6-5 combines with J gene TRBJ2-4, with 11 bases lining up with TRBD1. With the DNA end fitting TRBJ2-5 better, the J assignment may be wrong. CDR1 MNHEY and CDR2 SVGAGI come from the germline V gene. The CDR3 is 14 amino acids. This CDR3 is CASSRDRGVETQYF. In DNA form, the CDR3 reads TGTGCCAGCAGTAGGGACAGGGGGGTTGAGACCCAGTACTTC.

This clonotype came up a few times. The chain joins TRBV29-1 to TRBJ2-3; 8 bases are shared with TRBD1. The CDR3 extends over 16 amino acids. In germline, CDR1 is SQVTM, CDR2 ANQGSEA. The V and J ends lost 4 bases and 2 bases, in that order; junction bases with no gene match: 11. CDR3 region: CSVVPLAGGVTDTQYF. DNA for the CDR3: TGCAGCGTTGTCCCCCTGGCAGGGGGCGTCACAGATACGCAGTATTTT.

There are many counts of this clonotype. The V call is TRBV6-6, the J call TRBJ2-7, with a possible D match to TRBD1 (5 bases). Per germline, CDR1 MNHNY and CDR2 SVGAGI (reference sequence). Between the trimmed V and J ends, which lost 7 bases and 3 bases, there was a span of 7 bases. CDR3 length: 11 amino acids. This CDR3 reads CASTGIYEQYF. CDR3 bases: TGTGCCAGCACAGGGATCTACGAGCAGTACTTC.

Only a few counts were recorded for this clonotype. In nucleotides, the CDR3 is TGTGCCAGCAGCCAAGAGACTGAACTCACAGATACGCAGTATTTT. It translates to CASSQETELTDTQYF. V usage is TRBV4-2 and J usage is TRBJ2-3, with D unresolved. V was shortened by 0 bases and J by 2 bases, with 9 bases between the two germline ends. From germline, CDR1 is LGHNA and CDR2 YNFKEQ. CDR3 size: 15 residues.

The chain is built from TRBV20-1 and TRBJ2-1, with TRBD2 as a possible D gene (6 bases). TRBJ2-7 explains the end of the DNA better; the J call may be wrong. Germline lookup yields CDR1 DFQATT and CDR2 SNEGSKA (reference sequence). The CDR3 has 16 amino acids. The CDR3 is CSAAGGSGSSYNEQYF. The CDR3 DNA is TGCAGTGCTGCCGGGGGTTCCGGGAGCTCCTACAATGAGCAGTACTTC.

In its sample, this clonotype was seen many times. CDR3 sequence: CASSLAASGYNEQFF. CDR3 nucleotide sequence: TGTGCCAGCAGCTTAGCGGCTAGCGGTTACAATGAGCAGTTCTTC. The chain uses TRBV7-2 and TRBJ2-1, with TRBD2 matching 7 bases. This CDR3 has 15 residues. Losses at the gene ends were 0 bases for V and 4 bases for J; bases not matched to a gene: 3. CDR1 and CDR2 from the germline V gene are SGHTA and FQGNSA.

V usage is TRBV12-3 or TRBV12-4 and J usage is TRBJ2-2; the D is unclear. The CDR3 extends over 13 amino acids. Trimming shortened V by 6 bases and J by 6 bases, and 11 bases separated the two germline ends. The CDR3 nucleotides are TGTGCCAGCAGCCCCTCCCACGCCGGGGAGCTGTTTTTT. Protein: CASSPSHAGELFF.

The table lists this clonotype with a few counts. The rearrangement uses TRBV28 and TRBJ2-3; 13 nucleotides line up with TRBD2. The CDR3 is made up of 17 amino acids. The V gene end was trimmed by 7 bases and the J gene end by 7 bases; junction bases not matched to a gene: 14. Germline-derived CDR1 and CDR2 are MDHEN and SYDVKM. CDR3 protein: CASTLGGTSGVQYTQYF. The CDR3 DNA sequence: TGTGCCAGCACCCTGGGGGGGACTAGCGGGGTCCAATATACGCAGTATTTT.

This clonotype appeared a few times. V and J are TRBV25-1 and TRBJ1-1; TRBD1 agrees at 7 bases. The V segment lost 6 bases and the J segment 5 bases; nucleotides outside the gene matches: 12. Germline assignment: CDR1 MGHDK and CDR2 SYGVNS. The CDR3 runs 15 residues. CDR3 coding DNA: TGTGCCAGCAGACAAGGGGGCAGGGAGGGGACTGAAGCTTTCTTT. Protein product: CASRQGGREGTEAFF.

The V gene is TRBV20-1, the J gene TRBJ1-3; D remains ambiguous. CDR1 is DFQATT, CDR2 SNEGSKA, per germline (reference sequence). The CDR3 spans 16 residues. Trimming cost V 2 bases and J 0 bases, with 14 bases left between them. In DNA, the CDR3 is TGCAGTGCTAGACACCGGGTCTCTAGCTCTGGAAACACCATATATTTT. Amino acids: CSARHRVSSSGNTIYF.

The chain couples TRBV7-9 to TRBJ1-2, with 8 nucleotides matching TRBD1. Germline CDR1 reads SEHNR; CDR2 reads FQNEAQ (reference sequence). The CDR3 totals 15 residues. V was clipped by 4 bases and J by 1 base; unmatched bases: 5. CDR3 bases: TGTGCCAGCAGCTCGGGACAGGTCCTTAACTATGGCTACACCTTC. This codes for CASSSGQVLNYGYTF.

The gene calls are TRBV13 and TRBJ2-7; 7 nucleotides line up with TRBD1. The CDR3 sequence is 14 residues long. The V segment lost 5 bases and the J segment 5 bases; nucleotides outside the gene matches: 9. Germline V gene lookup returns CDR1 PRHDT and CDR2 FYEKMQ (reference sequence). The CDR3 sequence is CASSLYRGLDEQYF. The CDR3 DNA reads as TGTGCCAGCAGCCTTTACAGGGGTTTGGACGAGCAGTACTTC. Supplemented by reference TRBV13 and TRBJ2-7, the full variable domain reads AAGVIQSPRHLIKEKRETATLKCYPIPRHDTVYWYQQGPGQDPQFLISFYEKMQSDKGSIPDRFSAQQFSDYHSELNMSSLELGDSALYFCASSLYRGLDEQYFGPGTRLTVT.

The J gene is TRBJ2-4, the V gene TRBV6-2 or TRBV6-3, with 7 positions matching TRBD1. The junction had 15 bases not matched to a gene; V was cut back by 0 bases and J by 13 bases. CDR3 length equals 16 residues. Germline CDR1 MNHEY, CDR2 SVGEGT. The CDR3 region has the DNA TGTGCCAGCAGTTACTCAAAGGGGGACAGTTGGAATACCCAGTACTTC. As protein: CASSYSKGDSWNTQYF.

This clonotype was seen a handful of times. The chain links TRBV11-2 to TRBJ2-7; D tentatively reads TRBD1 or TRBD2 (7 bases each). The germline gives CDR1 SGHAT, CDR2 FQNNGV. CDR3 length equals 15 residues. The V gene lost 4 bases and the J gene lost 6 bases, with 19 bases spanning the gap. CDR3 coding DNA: TGTGCCAGCAGCTCAGGGGGAACGGGGGGAAGCGAGCAGTACTTC. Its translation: CASSSGGTGGSEQYF.

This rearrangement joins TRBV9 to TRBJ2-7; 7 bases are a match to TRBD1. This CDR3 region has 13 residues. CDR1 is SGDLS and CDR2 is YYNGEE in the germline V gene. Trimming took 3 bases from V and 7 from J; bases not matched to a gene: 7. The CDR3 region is CASSGRDSLEQYF. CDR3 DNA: TGTGCCAGCAGCGGCCGGGACAGTCTAGAGCAGTACTTC.

For the CDR3, the DNA is TGTGCCAGCAGGGTGACAGGGACCACCTACAATGAGCAGTTCTTC. Encoded protein: CASRVTGTTYNEQFF. The chain carries TRBV28 and TRBJ2-1; the match to TRBD1 covers 7 bases. The CDR3 is made up of 15 amino acids. The germline CDR1 and CDR2 sequences are MDHEN and SYDVKM. V lost 6 bases and J lost 2; bases outside the gene matches: 7.

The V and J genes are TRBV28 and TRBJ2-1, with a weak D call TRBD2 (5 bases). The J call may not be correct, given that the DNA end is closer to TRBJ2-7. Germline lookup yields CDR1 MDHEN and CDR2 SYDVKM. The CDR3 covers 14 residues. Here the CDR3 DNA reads TGTGCCAGCATAAGAGGGCGGTCCTACAATGAGCAGTACTTC. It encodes CASIRGRSYNEQYF.

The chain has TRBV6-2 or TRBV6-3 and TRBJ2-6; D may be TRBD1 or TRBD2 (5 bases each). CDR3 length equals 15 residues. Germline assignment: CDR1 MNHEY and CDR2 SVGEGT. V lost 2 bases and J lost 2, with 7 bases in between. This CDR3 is CASSYGGTGANVLTF. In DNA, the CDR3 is TGTGCCAGCAGTTACGGGGGTACTGGGGCCAACGTCCTGACTTTC.

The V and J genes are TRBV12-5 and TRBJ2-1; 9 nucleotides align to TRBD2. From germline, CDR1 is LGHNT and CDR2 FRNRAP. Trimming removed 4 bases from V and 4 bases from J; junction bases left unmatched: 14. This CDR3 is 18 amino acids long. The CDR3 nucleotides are TGTGCTAGTGGTTCCCACGTGGTAGCGGGGGACGCTTACAATGAGCAGTTCTTC. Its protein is CASGSHVVAGDAYNEQFF.

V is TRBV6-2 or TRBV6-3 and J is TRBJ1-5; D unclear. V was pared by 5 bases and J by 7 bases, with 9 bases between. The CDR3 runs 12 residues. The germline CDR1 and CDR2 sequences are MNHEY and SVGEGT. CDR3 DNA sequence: TGTGCCAGCAGTGACCTTCCCCAGCCCCAGCATTTT. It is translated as CASSDLPQPQHF.

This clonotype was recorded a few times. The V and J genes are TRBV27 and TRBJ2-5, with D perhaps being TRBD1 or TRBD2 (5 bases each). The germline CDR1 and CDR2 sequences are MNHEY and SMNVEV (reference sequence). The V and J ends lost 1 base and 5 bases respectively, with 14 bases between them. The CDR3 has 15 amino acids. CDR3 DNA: TGTGCCAGCAGTTTATTGAGGGGCATGAGGGAGACCCAGTACTTC. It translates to CASSLLRGMRETQYF.

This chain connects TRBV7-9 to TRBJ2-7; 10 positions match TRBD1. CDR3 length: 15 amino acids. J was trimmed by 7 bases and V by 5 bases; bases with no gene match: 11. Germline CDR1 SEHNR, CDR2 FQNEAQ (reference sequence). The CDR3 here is CASSVRQGAYNEQYF. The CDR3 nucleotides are TGTGCCAGCAGCGTAAGACAGGGGGCCTACAATGAGCAGTACTTC.

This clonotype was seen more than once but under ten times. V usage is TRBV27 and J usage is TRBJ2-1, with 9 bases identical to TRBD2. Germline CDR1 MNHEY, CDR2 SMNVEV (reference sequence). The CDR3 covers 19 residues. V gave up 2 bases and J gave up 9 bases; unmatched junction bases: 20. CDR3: CASSLHGGGGLAGMGEQFF. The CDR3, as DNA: TGTGCCAGCAGTTTACACGGAGGAGGTGGCCTAGCGGGGATGGGTGAGCAGTTCTTC.

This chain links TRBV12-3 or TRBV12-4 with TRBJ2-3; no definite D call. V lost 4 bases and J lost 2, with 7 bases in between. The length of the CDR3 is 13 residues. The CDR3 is CASSWVDTDTQYF. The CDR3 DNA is TGTGCCAGCAGTTGGGTGGACACAGATACGCAGTATTTT.

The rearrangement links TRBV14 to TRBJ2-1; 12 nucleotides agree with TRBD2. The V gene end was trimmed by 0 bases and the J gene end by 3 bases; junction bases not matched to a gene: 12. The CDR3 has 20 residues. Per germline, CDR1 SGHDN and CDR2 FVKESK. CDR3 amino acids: CASSQDNQDLAGGLYNEQFF. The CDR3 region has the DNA TGTGCCAGCAGCCAAGATAACCAAGATCTAGCGGGAGGGCTCTACAATGAGCAGTTCTTC.